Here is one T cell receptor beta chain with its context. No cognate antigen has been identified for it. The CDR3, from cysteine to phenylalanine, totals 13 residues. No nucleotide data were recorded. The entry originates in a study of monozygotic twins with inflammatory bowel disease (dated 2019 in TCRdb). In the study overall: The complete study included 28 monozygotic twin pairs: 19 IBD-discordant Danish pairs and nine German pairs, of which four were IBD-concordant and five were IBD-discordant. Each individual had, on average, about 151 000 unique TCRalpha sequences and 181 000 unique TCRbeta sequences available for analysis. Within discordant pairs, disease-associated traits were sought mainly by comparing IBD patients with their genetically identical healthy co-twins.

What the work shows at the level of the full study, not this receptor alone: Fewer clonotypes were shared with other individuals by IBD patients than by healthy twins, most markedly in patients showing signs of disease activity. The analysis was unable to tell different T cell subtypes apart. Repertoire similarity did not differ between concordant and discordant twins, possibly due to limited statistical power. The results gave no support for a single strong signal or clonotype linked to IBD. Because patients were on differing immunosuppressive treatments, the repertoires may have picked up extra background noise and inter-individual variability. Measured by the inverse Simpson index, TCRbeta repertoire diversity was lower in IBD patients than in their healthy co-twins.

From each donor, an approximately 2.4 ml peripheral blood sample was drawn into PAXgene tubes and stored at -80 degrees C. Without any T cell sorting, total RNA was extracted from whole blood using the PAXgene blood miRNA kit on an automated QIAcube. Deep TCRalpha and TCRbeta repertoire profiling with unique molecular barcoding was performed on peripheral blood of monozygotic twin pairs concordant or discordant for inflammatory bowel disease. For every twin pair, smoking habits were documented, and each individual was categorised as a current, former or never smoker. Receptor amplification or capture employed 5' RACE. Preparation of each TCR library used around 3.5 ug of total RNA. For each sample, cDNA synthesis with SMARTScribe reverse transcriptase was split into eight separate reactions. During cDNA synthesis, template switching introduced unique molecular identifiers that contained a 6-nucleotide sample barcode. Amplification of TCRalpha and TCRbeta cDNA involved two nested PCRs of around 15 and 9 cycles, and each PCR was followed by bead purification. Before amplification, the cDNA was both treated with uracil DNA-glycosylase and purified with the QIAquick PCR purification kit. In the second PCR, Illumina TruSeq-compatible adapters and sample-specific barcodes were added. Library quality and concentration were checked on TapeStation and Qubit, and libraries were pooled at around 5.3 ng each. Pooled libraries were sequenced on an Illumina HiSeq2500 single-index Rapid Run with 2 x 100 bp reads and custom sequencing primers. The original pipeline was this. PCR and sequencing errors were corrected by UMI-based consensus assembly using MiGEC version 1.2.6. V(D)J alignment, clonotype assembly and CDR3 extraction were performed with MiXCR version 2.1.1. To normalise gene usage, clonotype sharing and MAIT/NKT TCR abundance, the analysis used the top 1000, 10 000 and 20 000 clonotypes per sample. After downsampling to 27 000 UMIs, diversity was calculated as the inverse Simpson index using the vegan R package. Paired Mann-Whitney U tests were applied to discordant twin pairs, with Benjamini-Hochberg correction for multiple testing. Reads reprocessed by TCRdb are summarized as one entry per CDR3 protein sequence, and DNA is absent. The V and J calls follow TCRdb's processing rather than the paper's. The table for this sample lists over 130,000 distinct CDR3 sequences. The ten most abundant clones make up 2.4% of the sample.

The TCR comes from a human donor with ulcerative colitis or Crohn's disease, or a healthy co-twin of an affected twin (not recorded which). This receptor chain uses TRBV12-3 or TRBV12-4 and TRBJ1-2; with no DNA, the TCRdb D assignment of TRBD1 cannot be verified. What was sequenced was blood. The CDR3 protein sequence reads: CASSSWDVNGYTF.